What follows are 7 T cell receptor beta chains derived from one specimen sequenced in a study of tumor and adjacent non-tumor tissue in lung cancer. The library came from three nested PCR rounds adapted from ARM-PCR protocols. TCRdb independently ran MiXCR on the multiplex PCR reads; one entry per CDR3 protein. This sample has about 60,000 distinct CDR3 sequences, with over 60% found just once. No cell sorting was done before RNA was extracted from the tissue. This non-tumor lung sample came from over 3 cm beyond the tumor edge. Sequencing was performed on distant non-tumor lung tissue. The receptors shown here come from a man between 70 and 80 years old with non-small cell lung cancer.

Comments on this clonotype: The germline gene is not matched at one end of the junction; a read error may be the cause. The rearrangement uses TRBV6-1 and TRBJ2-2; D is perhaps TRBD1 (6 bases). Germline CDR1 is MNHNS and CDR2 is SASEGT. This CDR3 has 16 amino acids. The CDR3 DNA reads as TGTGCCAGCAGTAATTCACAGGGCTCGGACACCGCGGAGCTGTTTTTT. Amino acids: CASSNSQGSDTAELFF.

The table lists this clonotype with many counts. V and J are TRBV29-1 and TRBJ2-7; no reliable D call. Germline CDR1 reads SQVTM; CDR2 reads ANQGSEA. The CDR3 extends over 12 amino acids. V was cut by 2 bases and J by 3 bases, with 8 bases left in between. DNA for the CDR3: TGCAGCGTTGAAACGGCCCTCTACGAGCAGTACTTC. The encoded protein is CSVETALYEQYF.

Comments on this clonotype: A read error may account for a junction end that differs from germline. This sequence joins TRBV5-4 and TRBJ2-2; 11 nucleotides agree with TRBD2. The germline CDR1 and CDR2 sequences are SGHNT and YYREEE (reference sequence). This CDR3 spans 16 amino acids. This chain's CDR3 is CTSSPGTSGDTGELFF. DNA for the CDR3: TGTACCAGCAGTCCAGGGACTAGCGGAGACACCGGGGAGCTGTTTTTT.

This clonotype was detected a few times. The junction and the germline gene differ at one end; a read error may be behind it. The V and J genes are TRBV28 and TRBJ1-5, with a tentative D call TRBD1 (6 bases). The CDR3 extends over 14 amino acids. Looked up from germline, CDR1 is MDHEN and CDR2 is SYDVKM. CDR3 region: CASSLAQGNRPRHF. The DNA of the CDR3 is TGTGCCAGCAGTTTGGCCCAGGGGAATCGGCCCCGGCATTTT.

Details on this clonotype: Sequence at one end of the junction differs from germline and may be a read error. The chain combines TRBV11-2 with TRBJ1-1, with no clear D. Germline CDR1 and CDR2: SGHAT and FQNNGV. This CDR3 is built from 12 residues. The CDR3 loop reads CATSSLTVRAFF. DNA of the CDR3: TGTGCCACCAGCTCTCTCACAGTGAGAGCTTTCTTT.

This clonotype has only a few counts. An end of the junction differs from the germline gene, which may be a read error. V usage is TRBV4-2 and J usage is TRBJ1-2, with D possibly matching TRBD1 (6 bases). This CDR3 is 17 amino acids long. Germline CDR1 and CDR2: LGHNA and YNFKEQ. CDR3 sequence: CASSQECLQGAKYGYTF. CDR3 nucleotide sequence: TGTGCCAGCAGCCAAGAATGTTTACAGGGCGCTAAGTATGGCTACACCTTC.

A note on this clonotype: Compared with germline, one end of the junction differs, possibly owing to a read error. In DNA, the CDR3 is TGTGCCAGCAGATACCTGGGACAGGGCTACGAGAAGTACTTC. Translating it yields CASRYLGQGYEKYF. The V gene is TRBV6-5, the J gene TRBJ2-7; TRBD1 agrees at 9 bases. The V gene's germline CDR1 is MNHEY and CDR2 SVGAGI. The CDR3 totals 14 residues.